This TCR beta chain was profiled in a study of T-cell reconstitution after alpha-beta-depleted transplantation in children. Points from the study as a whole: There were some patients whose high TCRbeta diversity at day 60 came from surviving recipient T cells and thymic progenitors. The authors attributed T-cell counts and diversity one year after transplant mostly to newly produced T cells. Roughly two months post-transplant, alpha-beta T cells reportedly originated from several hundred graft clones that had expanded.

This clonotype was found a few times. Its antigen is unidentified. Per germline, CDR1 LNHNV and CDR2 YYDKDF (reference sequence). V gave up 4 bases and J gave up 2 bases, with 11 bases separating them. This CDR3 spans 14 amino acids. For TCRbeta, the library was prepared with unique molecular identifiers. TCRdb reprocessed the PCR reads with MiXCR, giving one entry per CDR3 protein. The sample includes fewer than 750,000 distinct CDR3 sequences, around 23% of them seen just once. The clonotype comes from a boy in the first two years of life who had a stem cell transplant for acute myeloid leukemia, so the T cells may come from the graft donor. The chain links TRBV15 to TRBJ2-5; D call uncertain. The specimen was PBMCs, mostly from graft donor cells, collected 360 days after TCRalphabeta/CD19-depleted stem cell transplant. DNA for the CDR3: TGTGCCACCAGCAATCGACGCTTTCAAGAGACCCAGTACTTC. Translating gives CATSNRRFQETQYF.